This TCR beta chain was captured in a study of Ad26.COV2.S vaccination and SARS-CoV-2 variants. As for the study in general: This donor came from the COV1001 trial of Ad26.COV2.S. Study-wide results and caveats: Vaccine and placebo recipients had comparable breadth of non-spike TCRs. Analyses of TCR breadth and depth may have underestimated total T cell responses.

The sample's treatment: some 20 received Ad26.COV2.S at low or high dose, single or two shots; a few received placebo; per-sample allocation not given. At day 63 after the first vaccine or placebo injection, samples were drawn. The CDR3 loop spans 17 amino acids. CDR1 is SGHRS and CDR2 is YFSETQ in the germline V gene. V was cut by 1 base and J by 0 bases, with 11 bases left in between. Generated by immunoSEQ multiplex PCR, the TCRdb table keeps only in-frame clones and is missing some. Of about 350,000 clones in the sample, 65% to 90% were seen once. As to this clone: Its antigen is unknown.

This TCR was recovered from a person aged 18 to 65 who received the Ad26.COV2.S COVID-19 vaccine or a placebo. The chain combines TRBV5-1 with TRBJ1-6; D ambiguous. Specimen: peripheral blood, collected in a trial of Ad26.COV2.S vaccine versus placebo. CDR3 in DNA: TGCGCCAGCAGCTTGTTATCAGTCAGCTCCTATAATTCACCCCTCCACTTT. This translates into CASSLLSVSSYNSPLHF.